The 30 T cell receptor beta chains presented below share a single source sample, sequenced in a study of Ad26.COV2.S vaccination and SARS-CoV-2 variants. Measured with immunoSEQ multiplex PCR; TCRdb has only the in-frame clones, and not every one. The table records roughly 500,000 clones, 80% to 90% of them present only once. Described treatment: roughly 19 received Ad26.COV2.S at low or high dose, single or two shots; 5 received placebo; per-sample allocation not given. Sampling was done on day 63 after the first vaccine or placebo injection. The specimen was peripheral blood, collected in a trial of Ad26.COV2.S vaccine versus placebo. The receptors were gathered from a person aged 18-60 years who received the Ad26.COV2.S COVID-19 vaccine or a placebo.

As concerns this clone: A single base separates this from a much larger clone, so it may be a read error. The chain is built from TRBV7-8 and TRBJ1-2; 7 bases are a match to TRBD1. The trim removed 7 bases at V and 2 bases at J, leaving 4 bases unmatched. Germline V gene lookup returns CDR1 SGHVS and CDR2 FQNEAQ. This CDR3 is built from 13 residues. CDR3 region: CASNPGQNYGYTF. The DNA of the CDR3 is TGTGCCAGCAACCCGGGACAGAACTATGGCTACACCTTC.

The rearrangement uses TRBV7-2 and TRBJ1-2; D not certain. Trimming cost V 0 bases and J 7 bases, with 15 bases left between them. CDR1 and CDR2 from the germline V gene are SGHTA and FQGNSA. This CDR3 region has 15 residues. The CDR3 reads CASSLADVRAFGYTF. DNA of the CDR3: TGTGCCAGCAGCTTAGCGGACGTGAGGGCTTTTGGCTACACCTTC.

J is TRBJ1-6 and V is TRBV5-8, with TRBD1 matching over 8 bases. The V segment lost 4 bases and the J segment 7 bases; nucleotides outside the gene matches: 4. The CDR3 contains 14 residues. Germline V CDR1 and CDR2: SGHTS, YDEGEE. The CDR3 spells CASSRDRFNSPLHF. CDR3 coding DNA: TGTGCCAGCAGCCGGGACAGGTTCAATTCACCCCTCCACTTT.

The chain carries TRBV6-2 or TRBV6-3 and TRBJ2-5; TRBD2 might be the D (6 bases). Trimming removed 5 bases at V and 4 bases at J, with 14 bases between. The germline V gene encodes CDR1 MNHEY and CDR2 SVGEGT. The CDR3 loop spans 14 amino acids. DNA for the CDR3: TGTGCCAGCAGTCCCGAGGGAGGAAGAGAGACCCAGTACTTC. Amino acid sequence: CASSPEGGRETQYF.

The chain employs TRBV4-3 and TRBJ2-5; D perhaps matches TRBD2 (6 bases). The CDR3 sequence is 14 residues long. Germline CDR1 reads LGHNA; CDR2 reads YSLEER. Between the trimmed V and J ends, which lost 1 base and 4 bases, there was a span of 10 bases. This CDR3 reads CASSQGRRGETQYF. As DNA, the CDR3 is TGCGCCAGCAGCCAAGGAAGGAGGGGAGAGACCCAGTACTTC.

In regard to this clone: Other DNA sequences of this sample code for an identical CDR3. The chain uses TRBV30 and TRBJ1-5; TRBD1 might be the D (5 bases). The CDR3 consists of 13 residues. V lost 2 bases and J 6 bases, leaving 11 bases between the germline ends. Germline V gene data show CDR1 as GTSNPN and CDR2 as SVGIG (reference sequence). Written as DNA, the CDR3 is TGTGCCTGGAGTCGGCAGGGCCCTCAGCCCCAGCATTTT. Its translation is CAWSRQGPQPQHF.

The V and J genes are TRBV5-6 and TRBJ1-2; 9 bases are a match to TRBD1. V lost 4 bases to trimming and J lost 4 bases; unmatched junction nucleotides: 8. The CDR3 loop spans 15 amino acids. Germline V gene sequence: CDR1 SGHDT, CDR2 YYEEEE. Here the CDR3 DNA reads TGTGCCAGCAGCATAGACAGGGGGAGAAGCTATGGCTACACCTTC. It codes for CASSIDRGRSYGYTF.

The chain links TRBV29-1 to TRBJ2-3; D uncertain. Trimming shortened V by 7 bases and J by 1 base, and 12 bases separated the two germline ends. Germline CDR1 is SQVTM and CDR2 is ANQGSEA. The length of the CDR3 is 13 residues. This chain's CDR3 is CSGRVGGTDTQYF. DNA for the CDR3: TGCAGCGGTCGAGTAGGAGGCACAGATACGCAGTATTTT.

CDR3 sequence (DNA): TGTGCCAGCAGCGGACGCGGGACTAGTGCTTGGCGGGAGCTGTTTTTT. Protein sequence: CASSGRGTSAWRELFF. This chain connects TRBV9 to TRBJ2-2; 8 bases line up with TRBD2. The CDR3 has 16 amino acids. The V gene end was trimmed by 3 bases and the J gene end by 9 bases; junction bases not matched to a gene: 13. Germline V gene data show CDR1 as SGDLS and CDR2 as YYNGEE.

J is TRBJ1-1 and V is TRBV7-9; D call uncertain. Looked up from germline, CDR1 is SEHNR and CDR2 is FQNEAQ (reference sequence). This CDR3 has 13 residues. V dropped 5 bases and J dropped 0 bases, with 7 bases sitting between them. CDR3 DNA: TGTGCCAGCAGCCCCGAGATGAACACTGAAGCTTTCTTT. It yields the protein CASSPEMNTEAFF.

This clone appeared a single time. The rearrangement links TRBV6-5 to TRBJ1-2, with 7 bases fitting TRBD1. Germline trimming cut 0 bases from V and 4 bases from J; bases unmatched to any gene: 2. This CDR3 is 14 amino acids long. Germline V gene sequence: CDR1 MNHEY, CDR2 SVGAGI. CDR3 DNA sequence: TGTGCCAGCAGTTACTCAGAGGGGGCCTATGGCTACACCTTC. Translated: CASSYSEGAYGYTF.

The chain couples TRBV7-2 to TRBJ1-4; TRBD1 might be the D (6 bases). V lost 2 bases, J lost 5 bases, and 9 bases lay in between. The CDR3 is 14 residues long. Germline V lookup: CDR1 SGHTA, CDR2 FQGNSA. In nucleotides, the CDR3 is TGTGCCAGCAGCTTAATGGGACAAAATGAAAAACTGTTTTTT. It yields the protein CASSLMGQNEKLFF.

The CDR3 here is CATGREIQSGYTF. The CDR3 nucleotides read TGTGCCACCGGGAGAGAGATACAGTCTGGCTACACCTTC. The chain combines TRBV6-5 with TRBJ1-2, with D unresolved. The CDR3 consists of 13 residues. Germline-derived CDR1 and CDR2 are MNHEY and SVGAGI. Trimming cost V 10 bases and J 7 bases, with 19 bases left between them.

This chain connects TRBV19 to TRBJ2-2; TRBD1 matches 9 bases. CDR1 and CDR2 (germline): LNHDA, SQIVND (reference sequence). The CDR3 covers 14 residues. J gave up 5 bases and V 6 bases, and 4 bases lay outside the gene matches. The CDR3 region has the DNA TGTGCCAGTAGGGACAGGGGAGGAACCGGGGAGCTGTTTTTT. This gives the protein CASRDRGGTGELFF.

This clone was recorded a few times. V and J are TRBV27 and TRBJ2-7, with D possibly being TRBD1 (5 bases). V lost 2 bases and J lost 5, with 16 bases in between. The CDR3 is 15 amino acids. Germline lookup yields CDR1 MNHEY and CDR2 SMNVEV (reference sequence). CDR3 loop: CASSLRPGRVDEQYV. CDR3 in DNA: TGTGCCAGCAGTTTACGACCCGGCAGGGTTGACGAGCAGTACGTC.

V and J are TRBV14 and TRBJ2-3; 7 nucleotides match TRBD2. There are 15 residues in the CDR3. Looked up from germline, CDR1 is SGHDN and CDR2 is FVKESK. With V trimmed by 3 bases and J by 2 bases, 5 bases remained unmatched. The CDR3 DNA sequence: TGTGCCAGCAGCCACGTCGGGGGGATCACAGATACGCAGTATTTT. Protein sequence: CASSHVGGITDTQYF.

A few counts support this clone. This chain joins TRBV6-2 or TRBV6-3 and TRBJ2-2; possibly TRBD2 for D (6 bases). The CDR3 covers 17 residues. Trimming took 3 bases from V and 0 from J, leaving 14 bases between them. Germline lookup yields CDR1 MNHEY and CDR2 SVGEGT. DNA for the CDR3: TGTGCCAGCAGTTATCCGACCGGGACTGCGAACACCGGGGAGCTGTTTTTT. It encodes CASSYPTGTANTGELFF.

The chain recombines TRBV19 with TRBJ2-3; maybe TRBD2 (5 bases). This CDR3 is 12 amino acids long. CDR1 and CDR2 from the germline V gene are LNHDA and SQIVND (reference sequence). The V end was cut by 0 bases, the J end by 12 bases, with 10 bases between. In DNA form, the CDR3 reads TGTGCCAGTAGTATAGATCAACGGGATCAGTATTTT. Translated, it gives CASSIDQRDQYF.

The chain couples TRBV7-9 to TRBJ1-1; TRBD1 might be the D (5 bases). V lost 3 bases and J lost 4, with 15 bases in between. Germline-derived CDR1 and CDR2 are SEHNR and FQNEAQ (reference sequence). This CDR3 has 15 amino acids. CDR3 sequence reads: CASSFGVGVGTEAFF. The CDR3 DNA reads as TGTGCCAGCAGCTTTGGTGTGGGGGTGGGCACTGAAGCTTTCTTT.

The chain joins TRBV4-3 to TRBJ2-2; D might be TRBD2 (5 bases). With 4 bases removed from V and 0 bases from J, the gap between germline ends came to 15 bases. Germline V lookup: CDR1 LGHNA, CDR2 YSLEER. The CDR3 is 17 residues long. The CDR3 spells CASSRLSYPANTGELFF. In DNA form, the CDR3 reads TGCGCCAGCAGCCGACTATCCTATCCGGCGAACACCGGGGAGCTGTTTTTT.

The chain employs TRBV24-1 and TRBJ2-7, with D possibly TRBD1 on 5 matching bases. V shed 4 bases and J shed 1 base, with 19 bases lying between them. This CDR3 is built from 17 residues. CDR1 is KGHDR, CDR2 SFDVKD, per germline. The DNA of the CDR3 is TGTGCCACCAGTGAAACCCCTTGGGGCAGGGATTCCTACGAGCAGTACTTC. Translation gives CATSETPWGRDSYEQYF.

The chain combines TRBV29-1 with TRBJ2-3; D gene ambiguous. The CDR3 contains 12 residues. CDR1 and CDR2 from the germline V gene are SQVTM and ANQGSEA. Trimming pared 5 bases from V and 6 bases from J, leaving 12 bases between. In DNA, the CDR3 is TGCAGCGTTCTACAAAGTTTGGATACGCAGTATTTT. Translated: CSVLQSLDTQYF.

The chain links TRBV5-1 to TRBJ1-1; D perhaps matches TRBD1 (6 bases). CDR3 length equals 15 residues. Germline assignment: CDR1 SGHRS and CDR2 YFSETQ. Trimming removed 6 bases from V and 4 bases from J, with 19 bases in between. DNA of the CDR3: TGCGCCAGCAATCCGAGACAGGCATCGGCCACTGAAGCTTTCTTT. It translates to CASNPRQASATEAFF.

The gene calls are TRBV2 and TRBJ2-7; D may match TRBD1 or TRBD2 (5 bases each). Germline CDR1 SNHLY, CDR2 FYNNEI. V gave up 4 bases and J gave up 5 bases, with 18 bases separating them. This CDR3 spans 15 amino acids. The CDR3 nucleotides are TGTGCCAGCAGTGCGCTTGGGGGAGAAATCGACGAGCAGTACTTC. Translated, it gives CASSALGGEIDEQYF.

The chain employs TRBV7-9 and TRBJ2-6; the match to TRBD2 covers 10 bases. J was trimmed by 0 bases and V by 2 bases; bases with no gene match: 4. This CDR3 is built from 18 residues. Germline values: CDR1 SEHNR, CDR2 FQNEAQ (reference sequence). In DNA form, the CDR3 reads TGTGCCAGCAGCTTATCAGCGGGAGGGTACTCTGGGGCCAACGTCCTGACTTTC. Its translation: CASSLSAGGYSGANVLTF.

The J gene is TRBJ1-4, the V gene TRBV30; the match to TRBD1 covers 9 bases. CDR1 is GTSNPN and CDR2 is SVGIG in the germline V gene (reference sequence). This CDR3 spans 15 amino acids. J lost 8 bases, V lost 2 bases, and 9 bases had no gene match. The CDR3 spells CAWSIPGQGREKLFF. The CDR3 DNA sequence: TGTGCCTGGAGTATCCCGGGACAGGGTAGGGAAAAACTGTTTTTT.

Only one count was recorded for this clone. The genes are TRBV7-8 and TRBJ1-2, with TRBD1 as a possible D gene (6 bases). The CDR3 consists of 17 residues. Germline lookup yields CDR1 SGHVS and CDR2 FQNEAQ. Between the trimmed V and J ends, which lost 4 bases and 2 bases, there was a span of 20 bases. CDR3 bases: TGTGCCAGCAGCTCTCGCCTGGGGGGGCGAAGGAACTATGGCTACACCTTC. This codes for CASSSRLGGRRNYGYTF.

V gene TRBV7-3 combines with J gene TRBJ1-6; a possible D gene is TRBD1 (6 bases). This CDR3 contains 14 residues. Trimming took off 6 bases at V and 10 bases at J, with 16 bases between the two ends. In germline, CDR1 is SGHTA, CDR2 FQGTGA. The CDR3 spells CASSLQGFGSPLHF. As DNA, the CDR3 is TGTGCCAGCAGTTTACAGGGATTCGGCTCACCCCTCCACTTT. Supplemented by reference TRBV7-3 and TRBJ1-6, the full variable domain reads GAGVSQTPSNKVTEKGKYVELRCDPISGHTALYWYRQSLGQGPEFLIYFQGTGAADDSGLPNDRFFAVRPEGSVSTLKIQRTERGDSAVYLCASSLQGFGSPLHFGNGTRLTVT.

This clone has just one count. This chain links TRBV28 with TRBJ2-7; no definite D call. The CDR3 sequence is 12 residues long. CDR1 and CDR2 (germline): MDHEN, SYDVKM. The V gene lost 11 bases and the J gene lost 2 bases, with 13 bases spanning the gap. The CDR3 here is CAFGPATYEQYF. CDR3 coding DNA: TGTGCCTTCGGACCCGCGACCTACGAGCAGTACTTC.

The chain uses TRBV11-2 and TRBJ2-7, with TRBD2 as a possible D gene (6 bases). Germline V gene data show CDR1 as SGHAT and CDR2 as FQNNGV. V lost 1 base, J lost 0 bases, and 10 bases lay in between. This CDR3 region has 15 residues. Here the CDR3 DNA reads TGTGCCAGCAGCTTAGCCGGGACTGACTCCTACGAGCAGTACTTC. Translating gives CASSLAGTDSYEQYF.